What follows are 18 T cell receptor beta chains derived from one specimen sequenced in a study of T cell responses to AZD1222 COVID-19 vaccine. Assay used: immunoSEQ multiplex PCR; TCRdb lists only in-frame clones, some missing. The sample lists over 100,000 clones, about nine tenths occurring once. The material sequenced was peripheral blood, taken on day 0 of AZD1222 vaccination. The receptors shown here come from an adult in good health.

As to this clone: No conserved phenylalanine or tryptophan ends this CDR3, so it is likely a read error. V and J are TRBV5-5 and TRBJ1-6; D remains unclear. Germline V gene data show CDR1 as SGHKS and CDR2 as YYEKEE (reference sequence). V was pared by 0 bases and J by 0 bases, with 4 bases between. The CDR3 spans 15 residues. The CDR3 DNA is TGTGCCAGCAGCTTGGAGCGCTCCTATAATTCACCCCTCCACCTT. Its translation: CASSLERSYNSPLHL.

CDR3 in amino acids: CATSEPRVGGELFF. The CDR3 region has the DNA TGTGCCACCAGTGAGCCCCGTGTCGGCGGGGAGCTGTTTTTT. The chain couples TRBV24-1 to TRBJ2-2, with D hard to call. The CDR3 is 14 amino acids. Trimming pared 4 bases from V and 7 bases from J, leaving 12 bases between. Germline CDR1 reads KGHDR; CDR2 reads SFDVKD.

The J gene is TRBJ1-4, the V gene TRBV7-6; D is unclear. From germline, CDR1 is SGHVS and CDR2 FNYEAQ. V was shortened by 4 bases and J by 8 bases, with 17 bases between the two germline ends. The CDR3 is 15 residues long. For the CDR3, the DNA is TGTGCCAGCAGCTCCTTTCGACCTCCCCAAGAAAAACTGTTTTTT. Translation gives CASSSFRPPQEKLFF.

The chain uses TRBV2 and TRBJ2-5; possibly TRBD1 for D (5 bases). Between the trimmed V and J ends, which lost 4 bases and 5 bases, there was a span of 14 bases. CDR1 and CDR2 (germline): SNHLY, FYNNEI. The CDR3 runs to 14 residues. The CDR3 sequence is CASSGTPLRETQYF. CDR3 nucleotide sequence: TGTGCCAGCAGTGGGACACCGCTTAGGGAGACCCAGTACTTC. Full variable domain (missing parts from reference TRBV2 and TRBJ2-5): EPEVTQTPSHQVTQMGQEVILRCVPISNHLYFYWYRQILGQKVEFLVSFYNNEISEKSEIFDDQFSVERPDGSNFTLKIRSTKLEDSAMYFCASSGTPLRETQYFGPGTRLLVL.

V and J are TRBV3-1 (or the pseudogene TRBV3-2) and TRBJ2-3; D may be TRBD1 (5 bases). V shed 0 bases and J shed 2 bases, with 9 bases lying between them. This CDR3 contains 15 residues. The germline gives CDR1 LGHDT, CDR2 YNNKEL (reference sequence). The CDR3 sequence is CASSQEGRVTDTQYF. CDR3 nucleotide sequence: TGTGCCAGCAGCCAAGAGGGGCGAGTCACAGATACGCAGTATTTT.

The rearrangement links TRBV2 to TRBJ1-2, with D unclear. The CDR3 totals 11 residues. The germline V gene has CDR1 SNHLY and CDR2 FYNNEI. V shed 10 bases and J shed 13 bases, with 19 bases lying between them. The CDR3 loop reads CATQDGSPPTF. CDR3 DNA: TGTGCCACCCAGGACGGATCGCCCCCCACCTTC.

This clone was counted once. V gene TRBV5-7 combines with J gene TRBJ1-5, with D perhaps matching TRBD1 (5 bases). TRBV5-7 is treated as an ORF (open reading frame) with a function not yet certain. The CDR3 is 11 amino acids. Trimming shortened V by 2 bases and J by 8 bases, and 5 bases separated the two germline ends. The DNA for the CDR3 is TGTGCCAGCAGCTTAGGGGAGCCCCAGCATTTT. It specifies CASSLGEPQHF.

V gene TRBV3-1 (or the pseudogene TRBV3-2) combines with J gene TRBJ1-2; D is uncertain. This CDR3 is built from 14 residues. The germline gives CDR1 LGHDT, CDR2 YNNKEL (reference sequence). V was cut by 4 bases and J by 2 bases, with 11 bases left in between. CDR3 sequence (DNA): TGTGCCAGCAGCCCCCACAAGGAGAACTATGGCTACACCTTC. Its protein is CASSPHKENYGYTF.

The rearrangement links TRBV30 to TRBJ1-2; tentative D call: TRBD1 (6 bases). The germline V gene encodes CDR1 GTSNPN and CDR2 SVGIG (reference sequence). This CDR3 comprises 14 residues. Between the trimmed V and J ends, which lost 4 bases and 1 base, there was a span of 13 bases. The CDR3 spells CAWNKDRINYGYTF. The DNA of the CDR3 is TGTGCCTGGAACAAGGACAGAATTAACTATGGCTACACCTTC.

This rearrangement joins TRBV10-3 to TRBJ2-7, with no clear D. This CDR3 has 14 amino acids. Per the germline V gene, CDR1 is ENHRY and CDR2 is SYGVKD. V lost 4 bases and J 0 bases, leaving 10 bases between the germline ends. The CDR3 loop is CAISAPNFSYEQYF. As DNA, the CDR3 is TGTGCCATCAGTGCACCGAATTTCTCCTACGAGCAGTACTTC.

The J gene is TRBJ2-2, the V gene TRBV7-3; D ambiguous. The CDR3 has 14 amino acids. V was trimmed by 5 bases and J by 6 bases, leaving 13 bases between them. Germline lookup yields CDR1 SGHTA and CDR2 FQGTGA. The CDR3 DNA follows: TGTGCCAGCAGCCTAAGCACGACGGCCGGGGAGCTGTTTTTT. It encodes CASSLSTTAGELFF.

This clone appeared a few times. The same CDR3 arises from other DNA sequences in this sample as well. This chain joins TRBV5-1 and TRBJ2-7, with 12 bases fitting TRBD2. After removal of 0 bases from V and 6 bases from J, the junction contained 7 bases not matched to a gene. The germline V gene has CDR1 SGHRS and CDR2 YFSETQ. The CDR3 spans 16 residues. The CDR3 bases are TGCGCCAGCAGCTTGGTCCTAGCGGGGGGGCCCGGCGAGCAGTACTTC. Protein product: CASSLVLAGGPGEQYF.

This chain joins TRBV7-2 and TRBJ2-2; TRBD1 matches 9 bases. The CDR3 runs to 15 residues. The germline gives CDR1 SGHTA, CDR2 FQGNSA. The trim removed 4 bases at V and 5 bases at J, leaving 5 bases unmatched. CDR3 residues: CASSSATGGTGELFF. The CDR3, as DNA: TGTGCCAGCAGCTCCGCGACAGGGGGTACCGGGGAGCTGTTTTTT.

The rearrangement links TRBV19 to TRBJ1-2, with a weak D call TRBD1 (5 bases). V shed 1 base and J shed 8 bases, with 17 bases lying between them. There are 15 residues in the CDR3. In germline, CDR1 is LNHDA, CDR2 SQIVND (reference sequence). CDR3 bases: TGTGCCAGTAGTATAGGGGGCACATGGAGTTGGGGCTACACCTTC. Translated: CASSIGGTWSWGYTF. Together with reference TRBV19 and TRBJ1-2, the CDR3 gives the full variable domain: DGGITQSPKYLFRKEGQNVTLSCEQNLNHDAMYWYRQDPGQGLRLIYYSQIVNDFQKGDIAEGYSVSREKKESFPLTVTSAQKNPTAFYLCASSIGGTWSWGYTFGSGTRLTVV.

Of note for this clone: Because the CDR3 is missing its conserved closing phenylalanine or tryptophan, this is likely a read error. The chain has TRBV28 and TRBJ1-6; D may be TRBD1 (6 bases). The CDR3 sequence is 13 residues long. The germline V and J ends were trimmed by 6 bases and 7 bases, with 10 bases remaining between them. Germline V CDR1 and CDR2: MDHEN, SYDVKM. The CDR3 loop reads CASRRTGNSPLHL. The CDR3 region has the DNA TGTGCCAGCAGACGCACAGGGAATTCACCCCTCCACCTT.

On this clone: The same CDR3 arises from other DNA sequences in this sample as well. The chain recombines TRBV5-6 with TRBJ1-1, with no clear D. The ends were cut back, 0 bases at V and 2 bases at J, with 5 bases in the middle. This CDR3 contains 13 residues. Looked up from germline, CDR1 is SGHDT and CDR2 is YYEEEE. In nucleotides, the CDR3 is TGTGCCAGCAGCTTGGCCGAAAACACTGAAGCTTTCTTT. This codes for CASSLAENTEAFF.

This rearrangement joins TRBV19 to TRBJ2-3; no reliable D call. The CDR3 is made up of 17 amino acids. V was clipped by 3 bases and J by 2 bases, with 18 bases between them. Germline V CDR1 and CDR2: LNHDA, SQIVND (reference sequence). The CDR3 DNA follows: TGTGCCAGTAGTATTACCCCCTTGGTGTCATACACAGATACGCAGTATTTT. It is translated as CASSITPLVSYTDTQYF.

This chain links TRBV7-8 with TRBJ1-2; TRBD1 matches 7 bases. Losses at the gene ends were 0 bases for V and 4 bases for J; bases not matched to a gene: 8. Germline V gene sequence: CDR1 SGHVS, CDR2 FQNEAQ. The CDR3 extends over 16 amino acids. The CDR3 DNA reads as TGTGCCAGCAGCTTAGCCCGGACAGGAACTAGCTATGGCTACACCTTC. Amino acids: CASSLARTGTSYGYTF.